This TCR beta chain was found in a study of blood T cell repertoires in COVID-19 (TCRdb year 2020). With respect to the entire study: Samples covering the acute and convalescent phases of COVID-19 were provided by collaborators in the United States, Italy and Spain. Where available, HLA class I and class II types were obtained from metadata supplied by the sample provider rather than from assay-based typing. Deeply sampled blood TCRbeta repertoires from subjects exposed to, actively infected with, or recovered from COVID-19 were included in the dataset. The prospective study material was composed of cDNA or gDNA derived from T cells, B-cell-depleted T cells, or PBMCs. Samples came from the ongoing ImmuneRACE study (first 160 participants) plus 1,254 subjects from 6 global collaborators. The repertoires were made available in a free public database intended to serve as a resource for research on the immune response to SARS-CoV-2. A de-identified subject ID, COVID-19 status, age in years and sex were almost always included in the sample metadata. Overall study results and their limits: The amount of clinical and demographic metadata varied by source and participant and was provided uncurated.

The collaborating institutions used their own protocols to collect whole blood in K2EDTA tubes. For TCRbeta analysis, collaborator samples were shipped as frozen whole blood, as isolated PBMCs, or as DNA extracted from either sample type. TCRbeta CDR3 regions were amplified from genomic DNA by means of the immunoSEQ Assay, a bias-controlled multiplex PCR. The authors' pipeline ran thus. Within the assay, amplification of reference gene primers was used to estimate how many nucleated cells each sample contained. To quantify the absolute abundance of each unique TCRbeta CDR3 rearrangement, sequence reads were collapsed and filtered. For each sample, productive Simpson clonality was calculated by taking the square root of Simpson's diversity index across productive rearrangements. This immuneACCESS table, as held by TCRdb, lists in-frame sequences with V and J called but not all clones. Of the missing ones, under half trace to an unresolved V gene in checked studies; the others have no known cause. That table gives V, J and clone size, and the DNA gave D and trimming. This sample is represented by 100,000 to 110,000 clones; over 80% of them were singletons. Under 15% of the sample belongs to the ten largest clones.

About this clone itself: The antigen it recognizes is unknown. Base qualities are not provided; no much larger clone lies one nucleotide away.

Trimming costs V 0 bases and J 6 bases, and their ends lie 21 bases apart. Inclusive of the bounding cysteine and phenylalanine, the CDR3 is 17 residues long. The DNA shown is the 51-base CDR3, in frame from base 1. The germline V gene yields MGHRA for CDR1 and YSYEKL for CDR2. Recombination joined TRBV4-1 with TRBJ2-7; the D segment could be TRBD2, given 6 matching bases. Specimen: peripheral blood. This sequence was found in a man in his forties or fifties with active or convalescent COVID-19. The DNA sequence reads TGCGCCAGCAGCCAAGATGAGTGGCGGGAACGGGGGTCCGAGCAGTACTTC. The encoded protein is CASSQDEWRERGSEQYF.